Presented here are 20 T cell receptor beta chains from one specimen sequenced in a study of T cell responses to AZD1222 COVID-19 vaccine. Measured with immunoSEQ multiplex PCR; TCRdb has only the in-frame clones, and not every one. The repertoire has around 70,000 clones, 88% of them found once; the top ten carry roughly 5%. The sample here was peripheral blood, taken 28 days after the second dose of the MenACWY control vaccine. Receptor source: an adult who received the MenACWY meningococcal vaccine as a control.

In its sample, this clone was seen once. This chain links TRBV6-5 with TRBJ1-3; D ambiguous. V was shortened by 6 bases and J by 4 bases, with 13 bases between the two germline ends. The length of the CDR3 is 14 residues. CDR1 is MNHEY, CDR2 SVGAGI, per germline. CDR3 DNA sequence: TGTGCCAGCAGATCCTCGGGGTCAGGAAACACCATATATTTT. Translating gives CASRSSGSGNTIYF.

The rearrangement joins TRBV19 to TRBJ2-7; no firm D call. The CDR3 extends over 14 amino acids. CDR1 LNHDA and CDR2 SQIVND come from the germline V gene (reference sequence). The V end was cut by 0 bases, the J end by 3 bases, with 9 bases between. In DNA form, the CDR3 reads TGTGCCAGTAGTATAGACGGCGAGTACTACGAGCAGTACTTC. Translated: CASSIDGEYYEQYF. Variable domain in full (rest from reference TRBV19 and TRBJ2-7): DGGITQSPKYLFRKEGQNVTLSCEQNLNHDAMYWYRQDPGQGLRLIYYSQIVNDFQKGDIAEGYSVSREKKESFPLTVTSAQKNPTAFYLCASSIDGEYYEQYFGPGTRLTVT.

A single count supports this clone. The chain links TRBV7-2 to TRBJ1-2, with D maybe TRBD1 (6 bases). Germline CDR1 SGHTA, CDR2 FQGNSA. Trimming pared 1 base from V and 1 base from J, leaving 13 bases between. CDR3 length equals 16 residues. The DNA for the CDR3 is TGTGCCAGCAGCTTAGATAGCAGGGGACTTAACTATGGCTACACCTTC. Translated, it gives CASSLDSRGLNYGYTF.

The CDR3 sequence: CASRKGPGQFGEKLFF. Here the CDR3 DNA reads TGTGCCAGTAGAAAAGGACCGGGGCAGTTCGGGGAAAAACTGTTTTTT. The chain couples TRBV19 to TRBJ1-4; D possibly corresponds to TRBD1 (5 bases). V lost 6 bases and J 8 bases, leaving 22 bases between the germline ends. CDR3 size: 16 residues. Germline lookup yields CDR1 LNHDA and CDR2 SQIVND (reference sequence).

J is TRBJ1-5 and V is TRBV19; D remains ambiguous. Trimming took off 3 bases at V and 0 bases at J, with 6 bases between the two ends. This CDR3 has 14 amino acids. Germline V gives CDR1 LNHDA, CDR2 SQIVND (reference sequence). The CDR3 DNA sequence: TGTGCCAGTAGTATGACATTTAGCAATCAGCCCCAGCATTTT. Its translation: CASSMTFSNQPQHF.

V is TRBV5-8 and J is TRBJ1-5; D remains unclear. CDR1 is SGHTS and CDR2 is YDEGEE in the germline V gene. This CDR3 spans 13 amino acids. Trimming cost V 5 bases and J 0 bases, with 6 bases left between them. CDR3: CASSSYSNQPQHF. As DNA, the CDR3 is TGTGCCAGCAGTTCATATAGCAATCAGCCCCAGCATTTT. Variable domain in full (rest from reference TRBV5-8 and TRBJ1-5): EAGVTQSPTHLIKTRGQQATLRCSPISGHTSVYWYQQALGLGLQFLLWYDEGEERNRGNFPPRFSGRQFPNYSSELNVNALELEDSALYLCASSSYSNQPQHFGDGTRLSIL.

This clone appeared a single time. The CDR3 here is CASSREGGYGYTF. The CDR3 coding sequence is TGTGCCAGCAGCCGAGAGGGGGGCTATGGCTACACCTTC. The gene calls are TRBV28 and TRBJ1-2; possible D gene TRBD1, 6 bases. Germline V gives CDR1 MDHEN, CDR2 SYDVKM. V lost 6 bases to trimming and J lost 4 bases, with 12 bases between them. This CDR3 region has 13 residues.

This sequence joins TRBV7-3 and TRBJ2-2; weak D call: TRBD1 (6 bases). CDR3 size: 16 residues. The V end lost 1 base, the J end lost 3 bases, and 12 bases lay between the germline ends. Germline CDR1 SGHTA, CDR2 FQGTGA. The CDR3 nucleotides read TGTGCCAGCAGCTTAAGAACAGGGACGGACACCGGGGAGCTGTTTTTT. The encoded protein is CASSLRTGTDTGELFF. Supplemented by reference TRBV7-3 and TRBJ2-2, the full variable domain reads GAGVSQTPSNKVTEKGKYVELRCDPISGHTALYWYRQSLGQGPEFLIYFQGTGAADDSGLPNDRFFAVRPEGSVSTLKIQRTERGDSAVYLCASSLRTGTDTGELFFGEGSRLTVL.

The CDR3 sequence is CASSLPTGMNTEAFF. The DNA for the CDR3 is TGTGCCAGCAGCCTGCCCACAGGCATGAACACTGAAGCTTTCTTT. This chain connects TRBV5-4 to TRBJ1-1, with D possibly being TRBD1 (5 bases). Germline lookup yields CDR1 SGHNT and CDR2 YYREEE (reference sequence). This CDR3 has 15 residues. The V end was cut by 4 bases, the J end by 0 bases, with 13 bases between.

The table lists this clone with a count of one. The V and J genes are TRBV4-3 and TRBJ1-2; 7 bases agree with TRBD1. The trim removed 1 base at V and 9 bases at J, leaving 11 bases unmatched. This CDR3 is built from 15 residues. CDR1 is LGHNA, CDR2 YSLEER, per germline. CDR3 residues: CASSQGTGPEDSYTF. In DNA form, the CDR3 reads TGCGCCAGCAGCCAAGGGACAGGCCCTGAGGATAGCTACACCTTC.

This chain uses TRBV5-4 with TRBJ1-1; 9 bases match TRBD1. Germline V gene data show CDR1 as SGHNT and CDR2 as YYREEE (reference sequence). The CDR3 is 13 amino acids. V trimming: 4 bases; J trimming: 7 bases; junction bases outside the gene matches: 5. The CDR3 DNA reads TGTGCCAGCAGCCGGGACAGGGTTAGTGAAGCTTTCTTT. The encoded protein is CASSRDRVSEAFF. The full variable domain, its missing parts supplied by reference TRBV5-4 and TRBJ1-1, is ETGVTQSPTHLIKTRGQQVTLRCSSQSGHNTVSWYQQALGQGPQFIFQYYREEENGRGNFPPRFSGLQFPNYSSELNVNALELDDSALYLCASSRDRVSEAFFGQGTRLTVV.

The gene calls are TRBV4-3 and TRBJ1-1, with 9 nucleotides matching TRBD1. The CDR3 covers 17 residues. From germline, CDR1 is LGHNA and CDR2 YSLEER. V dropped 0 bases and J dropped 3; count of bases not matched to a gene: 8. The CDR3 region has the DNA TGCGCCAGCAGCCAAGACAGTGGGACAGGGTCATACACTGAAGCTTTCTTT. Translation: CASSQDSGTGSYTEAFF.

V gene TRBV29-1 combines with J gene TRBJ1-1; D is ambiguous. This CDR3 comprises 13 residues. The germline V and J ends were trimmed by 4 bases and 3 bases, with 12 bases remaining between them. CDR1 and CDR2 from the germline V gene are SQVTM and ANQGSEA. CDR3 sequence: CSVGAGGYTEAFF. DNA of the CDR3: TGCAGCGTTGGGGCGGGAGGGTACACTGAAGCTTTCTTT. Full variable domain (outside the CDR3, taken from reference TRBV29-1 and TRBJ1-1): SAVISQKPSRDICQRGTSLTIQCQVDSQVTMMFWYRQQPGQSLTLIATANQGSEATYESGFVIDKFPISRPNLTFSTLTVSNMSPEDSSIYLCSVGAGGYTEAFFGQGTRLTVV.

The V gene is TRBV4-3, the J gene TRBJ2-1; 7 bases line up with TRBD2. CDR1 and CDR2 (germline): LGHNA, YSLEER. The CDR3 extends over 16 amino acids. Trimming removed 4 bases from V and 2 bases from J; junction bases left unmatched: 8. Written as DNA, the CDR3 is TGCGCCAGCAGCCTCGACCCTAGCGGTCCCTACAATGAGCAGTTCTTC. Protein: CASSLDPSGPYNEQFF.

V usage is TRBV19 and J usage is TRBJ2-1, with 9 bases aligning to TRBD2. The CDR3 consists of 14 residues. Germline CDR1 reads LNHDA; CDR2 reads SQIVND (reference sequence). The trim removed 6 bases at V and 5 bases at J, leaving 5 bases unmatched. The CDR3 nucleotides are TGTGCCAGTAGACTTGGACTAGCGAACAATGAGCAGTTCTTC. It is translated as CASRLGLANNEQFF.

The chain links TRBV30 to TRBJ2-5; D possibly uses TRBD1 or TRBD2 (5 bases each). V lost 1 base to trimming and J lost 0 bases, with 12 bases between them. CDR1 and CDR2 (germline): GTSNPN, SVGIG (reference sequence). The CDR3 has 15 amino acids. The CDR3 nucleotides are TGTGCCTGGAGTGGTGGCCAGGGAGACCAAGAGACCCAGTACTTC. It specifies CAWSGGQGDQETQYF.

The chain has TRBV27 and TRBJ1-1, with D tentatively TRBD1 (5 bases). The CDR3 is 16 amino acids. Per germline, CDR1 MNHEY and CDR2 SMNVEV (reference sequence). Trimming cost V 4 bases and J 0 bases, with 15 bases left between them. In DNA, the CDR3 is TGTGCCAGCAGTTCGGCCCCGGGACGGATGAACACTGAAGCTTTCTTT. Translation gives CASSSAPGRMNTEAFF.

The V and J genes are TRBV30 and TRBJ2-3; 8 bases are a match to TRBD1. J was trimmed by 4 bases and V by 1 base; bases with no gene match: 1. CDR3 size: 13 residues. Germline CDR1 is GTSNPN and CDR2 is SVGIG (reference sequence). As DNA, the CDR3 is TGTGCCTGGAGTGAGACAGGGGCAGATACGCAGTATTTT. Its protein is CAWSETGADTQYF. The entire variable domain, with the rest obtained from reference TRBV30 and TRBJ2-3, is as follows: SQTIHQWPATLVQPVGSPLSLECTVEGTSNPNLYWYRQAAGRGLQLLFYSVGIGQISSEVPQNLSASRPQDRQFILSSKKLLLSDSGFYLCAWSETGADTQYFGPGTRLTVL.

The J gene is TRBJ2-1, the V gene TRBV11-3, with 8 bases lining up with TRBD2. J lost 1 base, V lost 0 bases, and 5 bases had no gene match. Germline V gene lookup returns CDR1 SGHNT and CDR2 YENEEA. The length of the CDR3 is 17 residues. The CDR3 is CASSLDLGGRSYNEQFF. The CDR3 DNA sequence: TGTGCCAGCAGCTTAGACTTGGGCGGGAGGTCCTACAATGAGCAGTTCTTC.

Worth noting for this clone: This same CDR3 is encoded by further DNA sequences in the sample. The V gene is TRBV4-3, the J gene TRBJ1-1; TRBD1 matches at 7 bases. Germline V gives CDR1 LGHNA, CDR2 YSLEER. The CDR3 contains 14 residues. V trimming: 6 bases; J trimming: 4 bases; junction bases outside the gene matches: 8. The CDR3: CASSLTGVGTEAFF. The CDR3 nucleotides are TGCGCCAGCAGTCTTACAGGGGTTGGCACTGAAGCTTTCTTT.